The rows below give T cell receptor beta chains drawn from one sample of a study of blood T cell repertoires in COVID-19. Here immunoSEQ multiplex PCR was the method, and the copy in TCRdb shows in-frame clones only, minus some. The sample includes around 300,000 clones, 90% seen only once; the top ten take around 0.96%. Sequencing used peripheral blood. The receptors were gathered from a woman aged 40 to 50 with COVID-19, enrolled during active disease. Each CDR3 is given with its conserved first and last residue. A D gene is named only where the DNA matches it firmly. Clone sizes are given selectively: once, few, many, or a class where the clone is expanded.

>TRBJ2-7|TRBV27|-|TRBD2
CASSKGTSGRYYEQYF
TGTGCCAGCAGTAAGGGGACTAGCGGGAGGTACTACGAGCAGTACTTC
>TRBJ1-5|TRBV19|-|-
CASSPSRAGSYNQPQHF
TGTGCCAGTAGCCCTAGTAGAGCGGGTTCTTACAATCAGCCCCAGCATTTT
>TRBJ2-7|TRBV28|-|TRBD2
CASSPGGRDEQYF
TGTGCCAGCTCCCCGGGGGGGCGGGATGAGCAGTACTTC
>TRBJ2-5|TRBV3-1/TRBV3-2|-|-
CASSQDRLRAQYF
TGTGCCAGCAGCCAAGACCGTTTACGGGCCCAGTACTTC
>TRBJ2-7|TRBV10-1|-|-
CARRVSGINDEQYF
TGCGCCCGCCGAGTGTCCGGGATTAACGACGAGCAGTACTTC
>TRBJ2-1|TRBV27|-|TRBD2
CASSLAPQRGGVNEQFF
TGTGCCAGCAGTTTAGCCCCTCAGCGGGGGGGCGTTAATGAGCAGTTCTTC
>TRBJ1-2|TRBV28|-|-
CASSLFRAANYGYTF
TGTGCCAGCAGTTTATTCAGGGCAGCTAACTATGGCTACACCTTC
>TRBJ2-3|TRBV5-1|-|TRBD2
CASSLVAGEDTQYF
TGCGCCAGCAGCTTGGTAGCGGGAGAAGATACGCAGTATTTT
>TRBJ1-1|TRBV10-2|-|-
CASRETGYTEAFF
TGCGCCAGCAGGGAAACAGGGTACACTGAAGCTTTCTTT
>TRBJ2-7|TRBV5-1|-|TRBD1
CASSGTASYEQYF
TGCGCCAGCAGCGGGACAGCCTCCTACGAGCAGTACTTC
>TRBJ1-6|TRBV27|-|TRBD1
CASTDDPGQGSLSPLHF
TGTGCCAGCACCGATGATCCGGGACAGGGCTCTCTGTCACCCCTCCACTTT
>TRBJ1-4|TRBV10-3|-|TRBD1
CAISESLVGTATNEKLFF
TGTGCCATCAGTGAGTCGTTGGTGGGGACAGCAACTAATGAAAAACTGTTTTTT
>TRBJ1-6|TRBV2|-|-
CASSGSGTISALHF
TGTGCCAGCAGTGGGTCGGGTACGATCTCGGCTCTCCACTTT
>TRBJ1-5|TRBV19|-|-
CASSIISGSNQPQHF
TGTGCCAGTAGTATCATTTCGGGAAGCAATCAGCCCCAGCATTTT
>TRBJ1-2|TRBV6-2/TRBV6-3|-|TRBD1
CASSYGQDYGYTF
TGTGCCAGCAGTTACGGACAGGACTATGGCTACACCTTC
>TRBJ1-1|TRBV6-2/TRBV6-3|-|-
CASSPPGIQAFF
TGTGCCAGCAGTCCCCCAGGGATTCAAGCTTTCTTT
>TRBJ1-2|TRBV30|-|-
CASPNDGGEDYGYTF
TGTGCCTCCCCAAACGACGGCGGGGAAGACTATGGCTACACCTTC
>TRBJ1-1|TRBV9|-|-
CASSPTGRSEAFF
TGTGCCAGCAGCCCGACAGGAAGGTCTGAAGCTTTCTTT
>TRBJ1-2|TRBV4-3|-|-
CASKRSRQESYGYTF
TGCGCCAGCAAACGAAGCCGACAGGAGAGCTATGGCTACACCTTC
>TRBJ1-1|TRBV30|-|TRBD1
CAGTGYTEAFF
TGTGCCGGGACAGGTTACACTGAAGCTTTCTTT
>TRBJ1-2|TRBV6-5|once|-
CASRRDIDGYTF
TGTGCCAGCAGAAGGGACATCGACGGCTACACCTTC
>TRBJ2-3|TRBV6-4|-|-
CASSDSGRRDTDTQYF
TGTGCCAGCAGTGACTCAGGCAGGCGGGACACAGATACGCAGTATTTT
>TRBJ2-6|TRBV7-3|-|-
CASSTRGAGANVLTF
TGTGCCAGCAGCACCAGGGGTGCCGGGGCCAACGTCCTGACTTTC
>TRBJ2-1|TRBV19|-|TRBD2
CATRLTGTRGDEQFF
TGTGCCACGCGCCTAACCGGGACTAGGGGGGATGAGCAGTTCTTC
>TRBJ1-4|TRBV3-1/TRBV3-2|-|TRBD1
CASSQLVDRASEKLFF
TGTGCCAGCAGCCAATTGGTGGACAGGGCGAGTGAAAAACTGTTTTTT
>TRBJ1-2|TRBV6-5|-|-
CASTVVQAPYGYTF
TGTGCCAGCACGGTCGTCCAGGCTCCTTATGGCTACACCTTC
>TRBJ1-2|TRBV4-3|-|TRBD1
CASSQDRFYGYTF
TGCGCCAGCAGCCAGGACAGGTTCTATGGCTACACCTTC
>TRBJ1-2|TRBV19|-|-
CASSIIVGVRAYGYTF
TGTGCCAGTAGTATTATCGTCGGGGTCAGAGCCTATGGCTACACCTTC
>TRBJ1-4|TRBV5-4|once|-
CASSFTGSEKLFF
TGTGCCAGCAGCTTTACAGGGAGTGAAAAACTGTTTTTT
>TRBJ2-6|TRBV5-1|-|-
CASALPAGSGANVLTF
TGCGCCAGCGCCCTGCCAGCGGGCTCTGGGGCCAACGTCCTGACTTTC
>TRBJ2-1|TRBV25-1|-|-
CASSRSETYNEQFF
TGTGCCAGCAGTCGGTCTGAGACCTACAATGAGCAGTTCTTC
>TRBJ1-5|TRBV7-9|-|-
CASSVTGFGNQPQHF
TGTGCCAGCAGCGTTACAGGGTTTGGCAATCAGCCCCAGCATTTT
>TRBJ1-2|TRBV6-2/TRBV6-3|-|TRBD1
CASSAVRTGDYTF
TGTGCCAGCAGCGCCGTTAGGACAGGGGACTACACCTTC
>TRBJ2-5|TRBV2|-|TRBD2
CASRFLSGQETQYF
TGTGCCAGCAGATTCCTTAGCGGGCAAGAGACCCAGTACTTC
>TRBJ1-5|TRBV19|few|-
CASNGVRNQPQHF
TGTGCCTCGAACGGTGTGCGCAATCAGCCCCAGCATTTT
>TRBJ2-3|TRBV5-6|-|-
CASSLEPTPDTDTQYF
TGTGCCAGCAGCTTGGAGCCTACCCCTGACACAGATACGCAGTATTTT
>TRBJ2-5|TRBV7-2|-|-
CASSPPVETQYF
TGTGCCAGCAGCCCCCCCGTGGAGACCCAGTACTTC
>TRBJ2-1|TRBV9|-|TRBD2
CASSVVWTSPTFEQFF
TGTGCCAGCAGCGTAGTTTGGACTAGCCCTACATTTGAGCAGTTCTTC
>TRBJ2-7|TRBV9|-|TRBD2
CASSVATSGGAYEQYF
TGTGCCAGCAGCGTAGCTACTAGCGGGGGGGCCTACGAGCAGTACTTC
>TRBJ2-3|TRBV3-1/TRBV3-2|-|TRBD2
CASSRSGIRGTDTQYF
TGTGCCAGCAGCCGAAGCGGGATCCGTGGCACAGATACGCAGTATTTT
>TRBJ1-3|TRBV5-1|-|-
CASSLDSSGNTIYF
TGCGCCAGCAGCTTGGACAGCTCTGGAAACACCATATATTTT
>TRBJ2-3|TRBV5-1|-|TRBD1
CASSPLGTGVPDTQYF
TGCGCCAGCAGCCCACTCGGGACAGGGGTACCAGATACGCAGTATTTT
>TRBJ1-2|TRBV29-1|-|TRBD1
CSAKQGNYGYTF
TGCAGCGCTAAACAGGGGAACTATGGCTACACCTTC
>TRBJ1-5|TRBV19|-|-
CASGGGNQPQHF
TGTGCCAGTGGGGGGGGCAATCAGCCCCAGCATTTT
>TRBJ2-1|TRBV7-9|-|TRBD1
CASSLVGTDDNEQFF
TGTGCCAGCAGCTTAGTCGGGACAGATGACAATGAGCAGTTCTTC
>TRBJ2-7|TRBV28|-|-
CASSLAPGAGAYEQYF
TGTGCCAGCAGCCTCGCCCCCGGAGCGGGTGCCTACGAGCAGTACTTC
>TRBJ2-1|TRBV15|-|TRBD2
CATSRALAGSNEQFF
TGTGCCACCAGCAGAGCACTAGCGGGATCCAATGAGCAGTTCTTC
>TRBJ2-4|TRBV18|few|-
CASSLNRDDIQYF
TGTGCCAGCTCACTTAACAGGGACGACATTCAGTACTTC
>TRBJ1-3|TRBV5-4|-|-
CASSLALGASGNTIYF
TGTGCCAGCAGCTTGGCCCTGGGGGCCTCTGGAAACACCATATATTTT
>TRBJ1-1|TRBV14|-|-
CASSRRVERRSTEAFF
TGTGCCAGCAGTCGGCGGGTAGAACGGCGGTCCACTGAAGCTTTCTTT
>TRBJ1-3|TRBV19|-|TRBD1
CASSKPGQVSGNTIYF
TGTGCCAGTAGTAAACCGGGACAGGTCTCTGGAAACACCATATATTTT
>TRBJ2-1|TRBV5-8|-|-
CASSKLGTSNEQFF
TGTGCCAGCAGCAAACTCGGGACTTCCAATGAGCAGTTCTTC
>TRBJ2-5|TRBV7-8|-|-
CASSVGQGALETQYF
TGTGCCAGCAGTGTAGGCCAGGGCGCTTTAGAGACCCAGTACTTC
>TRBJ1-2|TRBV6-2/TRBV6-3|once|-
CASSYKSVNYGYTF
TGTGCCAGCAGTTACAAATCAGTTAACTATGGCTACACCTTC
>TRBJ2-2|TRBV28|-|-
CASSVRRGNTGELFF
TGTGCCAGCTCGGTAAGACGGGGGAACACCGGGGAGCTGTTTTTT